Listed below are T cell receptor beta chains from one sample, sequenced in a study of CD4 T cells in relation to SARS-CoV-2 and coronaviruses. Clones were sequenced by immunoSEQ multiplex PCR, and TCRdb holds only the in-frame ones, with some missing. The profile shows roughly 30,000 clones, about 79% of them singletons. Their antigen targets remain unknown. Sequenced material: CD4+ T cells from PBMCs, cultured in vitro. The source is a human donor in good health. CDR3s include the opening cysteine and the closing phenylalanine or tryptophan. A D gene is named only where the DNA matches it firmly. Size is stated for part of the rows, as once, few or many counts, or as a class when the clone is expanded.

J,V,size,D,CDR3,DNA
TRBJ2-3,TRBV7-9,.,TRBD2,CASSRGLAGESDTQYF,TGTGCCAGCTCGCGGGGTCTAGCGGGAGAGTCGGATACGCAGTATTTT
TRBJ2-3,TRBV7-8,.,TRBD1,CASSLGQGADTQYF,TGTGCCAGCAGCTTAGGACAGGGTGCAGATACGCAGTATTTT
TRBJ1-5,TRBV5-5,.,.,CASSLAPGEGQPQHF,TGTGCCAGCAGCTTGGCCCCAGGGGAGGGTCAGCCCCAGCATTTT
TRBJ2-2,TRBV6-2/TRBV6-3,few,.,CASSPGGTNTGELFF,TGTGCCAGCAGCCCTGGGGGGACGAACACCGGGGAGCTGTTTTTT
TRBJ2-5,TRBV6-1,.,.,CASSEALGQGKETQYF,TGTGCCAGCAGTGAAGCGCTAGGTCAGGGCAAAGAGACCCAGTACTTC
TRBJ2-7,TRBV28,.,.,CASSLTGLYEQYF,TGTGCCAGCAGTTTGACAGGATTGTACGAGCAGTACTTC
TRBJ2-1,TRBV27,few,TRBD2,CASSLRTSGGSSYNEQFF,TGTGCCAGCAGTTTACGGACTAGCGGGGGGAGCTCCTACAATGAGCAGTTCTTC
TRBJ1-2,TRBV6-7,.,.,CASSYGLTYGYTF,TGTGCCAGCAGTTACGGGCTGACCTATGGCTACACCTTC
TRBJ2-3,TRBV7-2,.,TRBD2,CASSIEGRADTDTQYF,TGTGCCAGCTCTATCGAGGGGAGGGCGGACACAGATACGCAGTATTTT
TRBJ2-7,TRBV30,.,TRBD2,CAWMRAGATYEQYF,TGTGCCTGGATGAGGGCGGGAGCTACCTACGAGCAGTACTTC
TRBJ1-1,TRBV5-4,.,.,CASSTDRTNTEAFF,TGTGCCAGCAGCACCGACAGGACGAACACTGAAGCTTTCTTT